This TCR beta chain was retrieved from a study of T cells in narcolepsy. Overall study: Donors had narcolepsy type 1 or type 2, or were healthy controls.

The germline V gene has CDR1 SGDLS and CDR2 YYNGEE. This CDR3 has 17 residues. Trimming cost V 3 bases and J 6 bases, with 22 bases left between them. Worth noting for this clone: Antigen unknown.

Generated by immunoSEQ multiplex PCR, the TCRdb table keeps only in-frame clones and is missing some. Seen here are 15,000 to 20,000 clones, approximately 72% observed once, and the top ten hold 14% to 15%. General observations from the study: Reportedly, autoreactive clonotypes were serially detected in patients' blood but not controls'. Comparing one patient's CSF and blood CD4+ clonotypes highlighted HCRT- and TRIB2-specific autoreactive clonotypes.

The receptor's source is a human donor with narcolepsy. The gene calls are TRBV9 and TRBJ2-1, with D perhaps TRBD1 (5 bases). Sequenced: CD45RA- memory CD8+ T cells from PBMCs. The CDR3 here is CASSAQIGQLAGNEQFF. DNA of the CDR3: TGTGCCAGCAGCGCCCAAATCGGACAATTGGCCGGCAATGAGCAGTTCTTC.